This T cell receptor (beta chain) is drawn from a study of vaccination and CD4 T cells after COVID-19. Turning to the study itself: Median time from second vaccine dose to sampling was 72 days (14 to 241). Overlapping spike peptides served as the stimulus for the cells. These peptides came from SARS-CoV-2 and from the common cold coronaviruses HCoV-NL63, HCoV-OC43 and HCoV-229E. Whole-study results and caveats: Convalescent patients showed a median 86.3% of reactive clones that were seen only post-vaccination.

Cultured CD4+ T cell DNA was sequenced using the Oncomine TCR Beta short-read assay. One entry per CDR3 protein, called by TCRdb with MiXCR from the PCR reads. The sample yields some 12,000 distinct CDR3 sequences, around 59% seen once. Described treatment: roughly 11-day PBMC culture with coronavirus spike peptide pools or control peptides (ViraFEST assay). CDR3 length: 12 residues. From germline, CDR1 is DFQATT and CDR2 SNEGSKA (reference sequence). V lost 6 bases and J lost 5, with 14 bases in between. In the case of this clonotype: Its specificity is not known.

The sequencing sample was made of CD4+ T cells from blood, cultured in vitro. This receptor was identified in a human donor who had recovered from COVID-19. This chain links TRBV20-1 with TRBJ2-7; possible D gene TRBD2, 5 bases. CDR3 DNA sequence: TGCAGTGCCGAGGGTGTGTATGACGAGCAGTACTTC. It is translated as CSAEGVYDEQYF.